This T cell receptor (beta chain) was sequenced for a study of blood T cell repertoires in COVID-19. Whole-study context: From the United States, Italy and Spain came samples of acute and convalescent COVID-19.

The ends lost 5 bases at V and 4 bases at J; junction bases unmatched: 13. From germline, CDR1 is SGHDN and CDR2 FVKESK. CDR3 length: 16 amino acids. Across about two dozen US areas, participants ranged in age from roughly 18 to 95 years. TCRdb's table, derived via immunoSEQ multiplex PCR, lists solely in-frame clones and lacks some. The data show about 170,000 clones, under 90% seen once. This sequence originates from a man aged 45-65 years who had recovered from COVID-19. The sequenced sample was PBMCs or T cells enriched from blood (not recorded which). This chain connects TRBV14 to TRBJ1-1; 7 bases fit TRBD1. The CDR3 region has the DNA TGTGCCAGCAGCAACCGGGACAGCCGGCGAGCCACTGAAGCTTTCTTT. It translates to CASSNRDSRRATEAFF.